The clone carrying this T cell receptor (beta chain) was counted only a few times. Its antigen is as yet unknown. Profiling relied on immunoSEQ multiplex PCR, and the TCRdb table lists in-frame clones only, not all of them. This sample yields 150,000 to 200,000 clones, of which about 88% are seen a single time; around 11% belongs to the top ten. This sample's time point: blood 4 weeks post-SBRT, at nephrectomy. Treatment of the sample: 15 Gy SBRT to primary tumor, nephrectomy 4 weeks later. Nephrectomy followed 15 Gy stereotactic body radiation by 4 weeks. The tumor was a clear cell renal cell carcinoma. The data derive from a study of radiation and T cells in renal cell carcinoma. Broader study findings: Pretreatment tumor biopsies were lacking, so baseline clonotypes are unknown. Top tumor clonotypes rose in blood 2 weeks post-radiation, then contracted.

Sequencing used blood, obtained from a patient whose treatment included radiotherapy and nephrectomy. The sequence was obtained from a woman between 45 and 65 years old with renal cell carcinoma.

CDR3 amino acids: CASSLGGGGPREQFF. CDR3 DNA: TGCGCCAGCAGCTTGGGAGGCGGGGGGCCCCGAGAGCAGTTCTTC. The V call is TRBV5-1, the J call TRBJ2-1; 8 nucleotides line up with TRBD2. J gave up 10 bases and V 0 bases, and 9 bases lay outside the gene matches. The germline CDR1 and CDR2 sequences are SGHRS and YFSETQ. The CDR3 is 15 amino acids. Using reference TRBV5-1 and TRBJ2-1 for the parts outside the CDR3, the full variable domain is KAGVTQTPRYLIKTRGQQVTLSCSPISGHRSVSWYQQTPGQGLQFLFEYFSETQRNKGNFPGRFSGRQFSNSRSEMNVSTLELGDSALYLCASSLGGGGPREQFFGPGTRLTVL.